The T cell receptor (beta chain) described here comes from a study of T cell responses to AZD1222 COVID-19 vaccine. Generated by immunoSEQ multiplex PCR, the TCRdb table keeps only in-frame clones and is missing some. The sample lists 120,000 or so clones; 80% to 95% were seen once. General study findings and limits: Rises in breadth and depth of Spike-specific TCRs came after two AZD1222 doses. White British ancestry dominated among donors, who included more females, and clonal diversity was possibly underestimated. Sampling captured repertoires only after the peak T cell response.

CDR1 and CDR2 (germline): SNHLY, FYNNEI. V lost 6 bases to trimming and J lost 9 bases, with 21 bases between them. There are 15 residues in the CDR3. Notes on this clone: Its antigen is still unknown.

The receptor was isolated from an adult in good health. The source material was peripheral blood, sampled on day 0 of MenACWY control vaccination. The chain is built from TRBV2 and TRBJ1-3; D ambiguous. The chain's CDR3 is CASSPTETLSSTIYF. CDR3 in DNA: TGTGCCAGCAGCCCCACAGAGACCCTAAGTAGCACCATATATTTT.